Below are 30 T cell receptor beta chains sequenced from a single sample in a study of control samples from healthy donors and cancer patients. TCRdb's table, derived via immunoSEQ multiplex PCR, lists solely in-frame clones and lacks some. The sample gives about 74,000 clones, roughly 88% of which show up once; roughly 5% is in the top ten. Sequenced: blood. All receptors come from a woman between 50 and 59 years old in good health.

This clone was observed once. The chain couples TRBV11-2 to TRBJ2-1; 8 bases line up with TRBD2. Germline lookup yields CDR1 SGHAT and CDR2 FQNNGV. V was pared by 1 base and J by 8 bases, with 7 bases of the junction left unmatched. The CDR3 covers 15 residues. CDR3: CASSLVGLGTHEQFF. CDR3 nucleotide sequence: TGTGCCAGCAGCTTAGTGGGACTAGGGACCCATGAGCAGTTCTTC. Combining the CDR3 with reference TRBV11-2 and TRBJ2-1 gives the whole variable domain EAGVAQSPRYKIIEKRQSVAFWCNPISGHATLYWYQQILGQGPKLLIQFQNNGVVDDSQLPKDRFSAERLKGVDSTLKIQPAKLEDSAVYLCASSLVGLGTHEQFFGPGTRLTVL.

The rearrangement links TRBV3-1 (or the pseudogene TRBV3-2) to TRBJ2-7; 7 nucleotides match TRBD2. The CDR3 is made up of 13 amino acids. V lost 2 bases, J lost 6 bases, and 4 bases stayed unmatched. Looked up from germline, CDR1 is LGHDT and CDR2 is YNNKEL (reference sequence). The CDR3 protein is CASSQSLAGEQYF. In DNA, the CDR3 is TGTGCCAGCAGCCAATCCTTAGCGGGCGAGCAGTACTTC.

This clone was counted between two and nine times. The V call is TRBV5-1, the J call TRBJ1-3, with unresolved D. V lost 3 bases, J lost 4 bases, and 17 bases lay in between. Germline V gene data show CDR1 as SGHRS and CDR2 as YFSETQ. This CDR3 comprises 16 residues. The CDR3 region is CASSSGESPLGNTIYF. CDR3 DNA: TGCGCCAGCAGCTCCGGGGAGTCGCCTCTAGGAAACACCATATATTTT.

This chain uses TRBV6-5 with TRBJ2-2; 7 nucleotides line up with TRBD2. V lost 2 bases and J lost 1; bases outside the gene matches: 1. CDR3 length: 15 residues. Germline V gives CDR1 MNHEY, CDR2 SVGAGI. The CDR3 DNA sequence: TGTGCCAGCAGTTACCTAGCGGAGAACACCGGGGAGCTGTTTTTT. It encodes CASSYLAENTGELFF.

The chain couples TRBV30 to TRBJ2-5, with TRBD1 identical over 8 bases. J lost 4 bases, V lost 1 base, and 2 bases had no gene match. In germline, CDR1 is GTSNPN, CDR2 SVGIG (reference sequence). The CDR3 loop spans 13 amino acids. The CDR3 region is CAWSATGVETQYF. The CDR3 coding sequence is TGTGCCTGGAGTGCGACAGGGGTAGAGACCCAGTACTTC.

This clone was seen just once. The chain carries TRBV20-1 and TRBJ1-1; D unclear. Germline V gene data show CDR1 as DFQATT and CDR2 as SNEGSKA (reference sequence). The CDR3 runs to 11 residues. Trimming shortened V by 3 bases and J by 8 bases, and 10 bases separated the two germline ends. The CDR3 region has the DNA TGCAGTGCTAGGGAGTTGCTCGAAGCTTTCTTT. This translates into CSARELLEAFF.

The V and J genes are TRBV7-6 and TRBJ2-7, with 10 bases fitting TRBD2. The V gene end was trimmed by 4 bases and the J gene end by 7 bases; junction bases not matched to a gene: 10. The CDR3 is 15 residues long. CDR1 is SGHVS and CDR2 is FNYEAQ in the germline V gene. The CDR3 here is CASSYLSGGAGEQYF. DNA for the CDR3: TGTGCCAGCAGCTATTTAAGCGGGGGGGCCGGAGAGCAGTACTTC.

The chain is built from TRBV10-3 and TRBJ1-2; D is uncertain. Trimming shortened V by 3 bases and J by 4 bases, and 9 bases separated the two germline ends. CDR3 length: 13 amino acids. The germline V gene encodes CDR1 ENHRY and CDR2 SYGVKD. The CDR3 coding sequence is TGTGCCATCAGTGACCGGGTTCTCTATGGCTACACCTTC. The encoded protein is CAISDRVLYGYTF.

This clone was picked up one time. The chain recombines TRBV2 with TRBJ2-7; possibly TRBD1 or TRBD2 for D (5 bases each). Looked up from germline, CDR1 is SNHLY and CDR2 is FYNNEI. V was trimmed by 2 bases and J by 5 bases, leaving 13 bases between them. The CDR3 totals 14 residues. CDR3 sequence (DNA): TGTGCCAGCAGTGAATCCGGGGCGGTGAACGAGCAGTACTTC. Translation: CASSESGAVNEQYF.

J is TRBJ1-2 and V is TRBV30, with 8 bases fitting TRBD1. Trimming removed 7 bases from V and 3 bases from J; junction bases left unmatched: 16. The CDR3 length is 16 residues. Germline CDR1 and CDR2: GTSNPN and SVGIG (reference sequence). In DNA form, the CDR3 reads TGTGCCTATAGAAGGACAGGGCGCAGTAGGTACTATGGCTACACCTTC. Translation: CAYRRTGRSRYYGYTF.

This clone was seen only once. The V and J genes are TRBV11-2 and TRBJ1-2; no clear D gene. There are 13 residues in the CDR3. The V gene's germline CDR1 is SGHAT and CDR2 FQNNGV. V was clipped by 1 base and J by 8 bases, with 11 bases between them. The CDR3 bases are TGTGCCAGCAGCTTAGCTACTTTAAGCGGCTACACCTTC. Amino acids: CASSLATLSGYTF.

J is TRBJ1-1 and V is TRBV19; 8 positions match TRBD1. Germline V gives CDR1 LNHDA, CDR2 SQIVND (reference sequence). Unmatched junction bases numbered 11, after V lost 4 bases and J lost 4 bases. CDR3 length equals 16 residues. CDR3 in DNA: TGTGCCAGTAGTAGCCAGGGGGCGCTTCGATCCACTGAAGCTTTCTTT. It is translated as CASSSQGALRSTEAFF.

The chain employs TRBV27 and TRBJ2-3; perhaps TRBD1 as D (6 bases). V was trimmed by 2 bases and J by 8 bases, leaving 17 bases between them. From germline, CDR1 is MNHEY and CDR2 SMNVEV (reference sequence). This CDR3 is built from 15 residues. The DNA of the CDR3 is TGTGCCAGCAGTTTACAGGGACACCGGACGGCTACGCAGTATTTT. Translation gives CASSLQGHRTATQYF.

This sequence joins TRBV27 and TRBJ1-1; D is possibly TRBD1 (5 bases). CDR1 and CDR2 from the germline V gene are MNHEY and SMNVEV (reference sequence). The length of the CDR3 is 13 residues. Trimming removed 4 bases at V and 4 bases at J, with 10 bases between. The CDR3 protein is CASSSRGGTEAFF. CDR3 nucleotide sequence: TGTGCCAGCAGTTCCCGGGGGGGCACTGAAGCTTTCTTT.

The chain combines TRBV9 with TRBJ2-3; 7 bases align to TRBD2. Germline lookup yields CDR1 SGDLS and CDR2 YYNGEE. V lost 0 bases, J lost 0 bases, and 4 bases stayed unmatched. This CDR3 region has 16 residues. The CDR3 sequence is CASSVGLASSTDTQYF. CDR3 in DNA: TGTGCCAGCAGCGTAGGACTAGCCAGTAGCACAGATACGCAGTATTTT.

This chain joins TRBV19 and TRBJ1-1; TRBD1 matches 7 bases. V was pared by 4 bases and J by 4 bases, with 3 bases of the junction left unmatched. CDR1 is LNHDA, CDR2 SQIVND, per germline (reference sequence). The CDR3 is 13 residues long. This CDR3 is CASSRQGSTEAFF. DNA for the CDR3: TGTGCCAGTAGTAGACAGGGTAGCACTGAAGCTTTCTTT.

This rearrangement joins TRBV27 to TRBJ2-1, with 9 bases that match TRBD1. The CDR3 totals 16 residues. Germline V lookup: CDR1 MNHEY, CDR2 SMNVEV (reference sequence). After removal of 6 bases from V and 0 bases from J, the junction contained 6 bases not matched to a gene. The CDR3 bases are TGTGCCAGCAGCCGACAGGGGGAAGCCTCCTACAATGAGCAGTTCTTC. Translating it yields CASSRQGEASYNEQFF.

The J gene is TRBJ2-5, the V gene TRBV5-1; no firm D call. The CDR3 is 14 residues long. Per germline, CDR1 SGHRS and CDR2 YFSETQ. With 1 base removed from V and 1 base from J, the gap between germline ends came to 8 bases. The CDR3 protein is CASSLQALQETQYF. The DNA of the CDR3 is TGCGCCAGCAGCTTGCAAGCTCTCCAAGAGACCCAGTACTTC.

J is TRBJ1-2 and V is TRBV2, with unresolved D. The CDR3 totals 14 residues. V was pared by 7 bases and J by 4 bases, with 16 bases between. CDR1 SNHLY and CDR2 FYNNEI come from the germline V gene. This chain's CDR3 is CASTLMESGYGYTF. The CDR3 DNA reads as TGTGCCAGCACTTTGATGGAGAGCGGCTATGGCTACACCTTC.

The chain uses TRBV18 and TRBJ2-7; a possible D gene is TRBD2 (6 bases). Germline CDR1 and CDR2: KGHSH and LQKENI. The CDR3 loop spans 14 amino acids. V lost 3 bases and J 2 bases, leaving 11 bases between the germline ends. The CDR3 DNA reads as TGTGCCAGCTCACCGCGACGGGGGACCTACGAGCAGTACTTC. Protein sequence: CASSPRRGTYEQYF.

The chain recombines TRBV5-6 with TRBJ2-7; 9 bases match TRBD2. CDR1 and CDR2 from the germline V gene are SGHDT and YYEEEE. This CDR3 spans 17 amino acids. J gave up 6 bases and V 1 base, and 14 bases lay outside the gene matches. This chain's CDR3 is CASSLSAGGLFSTEQYF. The CDR3 DNA reads TGTGCCAGCAGCTTGAGCGCGGGGGGGCTTTTTTCGACCGAGCAGTACTTC.

The rearrangement uses TRBV12-5 and TRBJ1-2; D is possibly TRBD1 (5 bases). Germline lookup yields CDR1 LGHNT and CDR2 FRNRAP. This CDR3 contains 13 residues. V was pared by 4 bases and J by 5 bases, with 11 bases between. CDR3 in DNA: TGTGCTAGTGGTTCCCCGGGGGGGTATGGCTACACCTTC. Translation: CASGSPGGYGYTF.

This chain uses TRBV5-1 with TRBJ1-2; 7 bases map to TRBD1. The CDR3 length is 16 residues. J was trimmed by 2 bases and V by 6 bases; bases with no gene match: 13. CDR1 and CDR2 from the germline V gene are SGHRS and YFSETQ. The CDR3 here is CASKETGLVGNYGYTF. CDR3 nucleotides: TGCGCCAGCAAGGAGACAGGGCTAGTTGGGAACTATGGCTACACCTTC.

The J gene is TRBJ1-2, the V gene TRBV3-1 (or the pseudogene TRBV3-2); 7 nucleotides agree with TRBD1. The CDR3 spans 16 residues. V lost 0 bases, J lost 3 bases, and 7 bases stayed unmatched. Germline V lookup: CDR1 LGHDT, CDR2 YNNKEL (reference sequence). CDR3 sequence: CASSQDRTGDDYGYTF. The CDR3 bases are TGTGCCAGCAGCCAAGATCGAACAGGGGATGACTATGGCTACACCTTC.

This chain uses TRBV6-1 with TRBJ2-7, with TRBD2 matching 7 bases. The length of the CDR3 is 15 residues. CDR1 and CDR2 (germline): MNHNS, SASEGT. V lost 0 bases to trimming and J lost 2 bases; unmatched junction nucleotides: 4. The CDR3 DNA sequence: TGTGCCAGCAGTGAAGCGTCTAGCGGACCCTACGAGCAGTACTTC. It yields the protein CASSEASSGPYEQYF.

V usage is TRBV6-5 and J usage is TRBJ1-1; D remains unclear. In germline, CDR1 is MNHEY, CDR2 SVGAGI. V was clipped by 7 bases and J by 0 bases, with 12 bases between them. This CDR3 is 14 amino acids long. The CDR3 region is CASTRIILNTEAFF. As DNA, the CDR3 is TGTGCCAGCACTCGAATTATACTGAACACTGAAGCTTTCTTT.

The rearrangement links TRBV18 to TRBJ2-3, with 10 bases aligning to TRBD1. The germline gives CDR1 KGHSH, CDR2 LQKENI. V shed 3 bases and J 4 bases; nucleotides not matched to a gene: 10. CDR3 length: 17 residues. The CDR3 nucleotides are TGTGCCAGCTCACCGGGATCCGGGACAGGGGAGGCAGATACGCAGTATTTT. It is translated as CASSPGSGTGEADTQYF.

The chain couples TRBV2 to TRBJ1-5; TRBD1 aligns across 9 bases. The CDR3 sequence is 17 residues long. The trim removed 0 bases at V and 7 bases at J, leaving 10 bases unmatched. The germline CDR1 and CDR2 sequences are SNHLY and FYNNEI. The CDR3 loop reads CASSEAYRDRESQPQHF. The CDR3 region has the DNA TGTGCCAGCAGTGAAGCCTACCGGGACAGGGAGAGCCAGCCCCAGCATTTT.

This rearrangement joins TRBV6-5 to TRBJ1-4; D gene unclear. In germline, CDR1 is MNHEY, CDR2 SVGAGI. With 8 bases removed from V and 7 bases from J, the gap between germline ends came to 11 bases. The CDR3 contains 12 residues. The CDR3 region is CASSNHLEKLFF. The CDR3 nucleotides are TGTGCCAGCTCGAATCACCTTGAAAAACTGTTTTTT.

The chain links TRBV6-5 to TRBJ1-1, with TRBD1 identical over 10 bases. The CDR3 runs 15 residues. V shed 0 bases and J 3 bases; nucleotides not matched to a gene: 1. Germline CDR1 is MNHEY and CDR2 is SVGAGI. The CDR3 DNA follows: TGTGCCAGCAGTTACTCGACAGGGGGCGACACTGAAGCTTTCTTT. Its translation is CASSYSTGGDTEAFF.